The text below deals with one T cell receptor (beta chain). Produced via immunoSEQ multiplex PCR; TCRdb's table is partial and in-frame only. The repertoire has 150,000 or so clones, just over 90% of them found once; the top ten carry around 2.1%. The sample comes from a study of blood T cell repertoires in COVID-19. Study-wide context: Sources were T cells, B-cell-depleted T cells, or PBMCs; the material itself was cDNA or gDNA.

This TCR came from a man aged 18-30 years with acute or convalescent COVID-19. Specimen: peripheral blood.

CDR3 protein: CASSVAGQGRGEQYF. The CDR3 DNA reads TGTGCCAGCAGCGTAGCCGGACAGGGAAGGGGCGAGCAGTACTTC. This chain connects TRBV9 to TRBJ2-7; 8 bases match TRBD1. The CDR3 loop spans 15 amino acids. CDR1 is SGDLS, CDR2 YYNGEE, per germline. V gave up 0 bases and J gave up 6 bases; unmatched junction bases: 8. The variable domain in full, completed from reference TRBV9 and TRBJ2-7, reads DSGVTQTPKHLITATGQRVTLRCSPRSGDLSVYWYQQSLDQGLQFLIQYYNGEERAKGNILERFSAQQFPDLHSELNLSSLELGDSALYFCASSVAGQGRGEQYFGPGTRLTVT.